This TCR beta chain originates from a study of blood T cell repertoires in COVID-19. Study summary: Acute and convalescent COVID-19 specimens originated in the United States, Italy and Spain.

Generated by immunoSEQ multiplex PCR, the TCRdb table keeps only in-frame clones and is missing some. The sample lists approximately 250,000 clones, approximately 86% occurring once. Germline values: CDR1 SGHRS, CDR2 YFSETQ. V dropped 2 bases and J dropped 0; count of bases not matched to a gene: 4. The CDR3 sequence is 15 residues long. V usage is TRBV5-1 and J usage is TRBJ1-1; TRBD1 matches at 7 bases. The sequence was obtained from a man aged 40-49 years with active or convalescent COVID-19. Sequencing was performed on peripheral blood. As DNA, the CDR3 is TGCGCCAGCAGCTTCGGGACAGCAATGAACACTGAAGCTTTCTTT. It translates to CASSFGTAMNTEAFF.